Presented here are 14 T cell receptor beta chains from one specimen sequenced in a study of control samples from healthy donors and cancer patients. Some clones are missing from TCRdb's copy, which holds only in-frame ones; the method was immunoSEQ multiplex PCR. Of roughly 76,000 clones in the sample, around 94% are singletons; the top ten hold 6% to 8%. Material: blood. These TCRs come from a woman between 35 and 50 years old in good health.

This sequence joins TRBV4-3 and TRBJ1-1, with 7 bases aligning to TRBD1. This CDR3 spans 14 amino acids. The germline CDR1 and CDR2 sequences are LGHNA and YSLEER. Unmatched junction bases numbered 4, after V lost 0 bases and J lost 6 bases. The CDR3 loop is CASSQDLGTAEAFF. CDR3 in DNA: TGCGCCAGCAGCCAAGATCTTGGGACAGCTGAAGCTTTCTTT.

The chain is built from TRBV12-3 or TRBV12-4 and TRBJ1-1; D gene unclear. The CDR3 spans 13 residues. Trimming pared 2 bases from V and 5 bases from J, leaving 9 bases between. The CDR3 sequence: CASSLKGWTEAFF. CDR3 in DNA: TGTGCCAGCAGTTTAAAGGGTTGGACTGAAGCTTTCTTT.

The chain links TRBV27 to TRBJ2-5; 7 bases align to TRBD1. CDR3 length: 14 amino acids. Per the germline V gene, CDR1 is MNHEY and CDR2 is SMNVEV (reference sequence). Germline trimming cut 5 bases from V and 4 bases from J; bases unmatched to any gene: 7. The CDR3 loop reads CASSPGDSIETQYF. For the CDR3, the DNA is TGTGCCAGCAGTCCTGGGGACAGCATAGAGACCCAGTACTTC.

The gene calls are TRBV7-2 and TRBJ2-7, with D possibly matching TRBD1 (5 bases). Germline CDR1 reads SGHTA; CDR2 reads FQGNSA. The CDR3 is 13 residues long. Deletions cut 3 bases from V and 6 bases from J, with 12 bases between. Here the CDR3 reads CASSLGQGAEQYF. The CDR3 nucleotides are TGTGCCAGCAGCTTGGGCCAGGGTGCCGAGCAGTACTTC.

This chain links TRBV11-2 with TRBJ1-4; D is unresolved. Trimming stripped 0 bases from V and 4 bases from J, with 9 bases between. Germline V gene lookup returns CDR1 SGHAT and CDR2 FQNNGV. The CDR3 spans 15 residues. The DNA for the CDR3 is TGTGCCAGCAGCTTAGATATGCAGTATAATGAAAAACTGTTTTTT. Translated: CASSLDMQYNEKLFF.

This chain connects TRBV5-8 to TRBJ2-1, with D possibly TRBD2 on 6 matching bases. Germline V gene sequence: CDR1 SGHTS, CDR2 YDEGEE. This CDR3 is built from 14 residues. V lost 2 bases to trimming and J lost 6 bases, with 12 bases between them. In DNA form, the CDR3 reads TGTGCCAGCAGCTTAGGGACTTTCGCCAATGAGCAGTTCTTC. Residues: CASSLGTFANEQFF.

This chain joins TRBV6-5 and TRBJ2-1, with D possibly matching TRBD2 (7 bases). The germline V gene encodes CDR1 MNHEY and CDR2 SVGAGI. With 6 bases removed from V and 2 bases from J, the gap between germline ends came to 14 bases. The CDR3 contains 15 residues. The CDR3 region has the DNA TGTGCCAGCAGCCTGGGGGGGGGCACCTACAATGAGCAGTTCTTC. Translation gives CASSLGGGTYNEQFF.

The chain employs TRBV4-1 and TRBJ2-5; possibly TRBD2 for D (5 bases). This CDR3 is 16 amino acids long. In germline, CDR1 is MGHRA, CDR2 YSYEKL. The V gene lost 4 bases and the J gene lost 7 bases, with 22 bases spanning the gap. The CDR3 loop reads CASSPITKDGDRTQYF. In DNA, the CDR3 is TGCGCCAGCAGCCCCATTACTAAGGACGGGGATCGGACCCAGTACTTC.

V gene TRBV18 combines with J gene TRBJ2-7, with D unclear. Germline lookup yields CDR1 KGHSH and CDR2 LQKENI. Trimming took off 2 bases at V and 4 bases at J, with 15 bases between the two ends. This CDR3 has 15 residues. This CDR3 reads CASSPESSISYEQYF. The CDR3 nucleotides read TGTGCCAGCTCACCAGAGTCAAGCATTTCGTACGAGCAGTACTTC. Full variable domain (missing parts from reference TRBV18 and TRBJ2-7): NAGVMQNPRHLVRRRGQEARLRCSPMKGHSHVYWYRQLPEEGLKFMVYLQKENIIDESGMPKERFSAEFPKEGPSILRIQQVVRGDSAAYFCASSPESSISYEQYFGPGTRLTVT.

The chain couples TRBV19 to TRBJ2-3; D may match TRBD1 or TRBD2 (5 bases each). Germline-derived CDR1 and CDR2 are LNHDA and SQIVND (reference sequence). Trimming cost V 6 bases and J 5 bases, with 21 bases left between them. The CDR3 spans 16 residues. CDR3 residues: CASSQTRGPSGDTQYF. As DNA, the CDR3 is TGTGCCAGTAGCCAGACACGGGGCCCCAGCGGAGATACGCAGTATTTT.

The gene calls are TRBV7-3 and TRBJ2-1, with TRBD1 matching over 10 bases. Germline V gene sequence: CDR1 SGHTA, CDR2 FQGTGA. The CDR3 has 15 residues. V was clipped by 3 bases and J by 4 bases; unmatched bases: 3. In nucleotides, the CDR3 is TGTGCCAGCAGCTTTGGGACAGGGGTTTACAATGAGCAGTTCTTC. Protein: CASSFGTGVYNEQFF.

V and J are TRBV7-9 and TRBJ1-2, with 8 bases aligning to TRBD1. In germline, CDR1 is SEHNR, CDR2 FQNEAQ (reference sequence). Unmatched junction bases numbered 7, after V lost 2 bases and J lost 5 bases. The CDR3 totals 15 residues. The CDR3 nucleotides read TGTGCCAGCAGCTTAAACGACGGACAGGGTTATGGCTACACCTTC. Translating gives CASSLNDGQGYGYTF.

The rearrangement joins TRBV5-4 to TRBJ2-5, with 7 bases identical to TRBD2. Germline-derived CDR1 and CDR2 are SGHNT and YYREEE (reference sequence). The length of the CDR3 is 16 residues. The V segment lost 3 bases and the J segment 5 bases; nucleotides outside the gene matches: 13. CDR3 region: CASSWGPRGAGETQYF. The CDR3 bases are TGTGCCAGCAGCTGGGGCCCAAGGGGAGCGGGGGAGACCCAGTACTTC.

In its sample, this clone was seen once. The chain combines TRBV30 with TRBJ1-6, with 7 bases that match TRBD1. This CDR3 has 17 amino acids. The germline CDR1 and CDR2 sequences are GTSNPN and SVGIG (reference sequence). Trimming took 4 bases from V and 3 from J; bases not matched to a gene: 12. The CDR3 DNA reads TGTGCCTGGACCCAATCAGGGGGGGTGCTCTATAATTCACCCCTCCACTTT. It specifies CAWTQSGGVLYNSPLHF.